These 11 T cell receptor beta chains came from one sample sequenced in a study of T-cell reconstitution after alpha-beta-depleted transplantation in children. Unique molecular identifiers tagged the TCRbeta library. TCRdb itself ran the PCR reads through MiXCR, one entry per CDR3 protein. The table shows a few hundred thousand distinct CDR3 sequences, with about an eighth occurring only once. Sequencing used PBMCs, mostly from graft donor cells, obtained 360 days after TCRalphabeta/CD19-depleted stem cell transplant. The receptors were gathered from a male patient aged 5 to 17 who had a stem cell transplant for acute myeloid leukemia, so the T cells may come from the graft donor.

This clonotype was observed at least ten times. The rearrangement uses TRBV27 and TRBJ2-5; D unclear. Trimming cost V 9 bases and J 4 bases, with 9 bases left between them. Germline values: CDR1 MNHEY, CDR2 SMNVEV (reference sequence). The CDR3 extends over 11 amino acids. This CDR3 reads CARPFRETQYF. DNA of the CDR3: TGTGCCAGGCCCTTTAGAGAGACCCAGTACTTC.

V is TRBV28 and J is TRBJ2-5; D is perhaps TRBD2 (5 bases). The CDR3 spans 15 residues. The germline V gene encodes CDR1 MDHEN and CDR2 SYDVKM. Trimming left V 5 bases short and J 5 bases short, with 18 bases between. The CDR3 DNA follows: TGTGCCAGCAGTCCCCTCCTCACCAGGAGGGAGACCCAGTACTTC. As protein: CASSPLLTRRETQYF.

This clonotype was detected many times. CDR3: CASSLKAQTANNEQFF. CDR3 nucleotides: TGTGCCAGCAGCTTAAAGGCGCAGACGGCCAACAATGAGCAGTTCTTC. This chain uses TRBV7-8 with TRBJ2-1, with D uncertain. This CDR3 has 16 residues. Trimming cost V 2 bases and J 5 bases, with 16 bases left between them. Germline CDR1 and CDR2: SGHVS and FQNEAQ.

The chain carries TRBV20-1 and TRBJ2-5; perhaps D is TRBD1 or TRBD2 (5 bases each). Germline-derived CDR1 and CDR2 are DFQATT and SNEGSKA (reference sequence). Trimming took 4 bases from V and 2 from J, leaving 11 bases between them. This CDR3 has 13 amino acids. CDR3 sequence (DNA): TGCAGTGCTACCGGGACGGCGCAAGAGACCCAGTACTTC. This gives the protein CSATGTAQETQYF.

This clonotype was observed a handful of times. This chain joins TRBV5-1 and TRBJ2-1; 13 bases are shared with TRBD2. Germline V lookup: CDR1 SGHRS, CDR2 YFSETQ. The CDR3 is 18 amino acids. V was pared by 0 bases and J by 2 bases, with 5 bases of the junction left unmatched. CDR3 region: CASSLGLAGGYTYNEQFF. CDR3 sequence (DNA): TGCGCCAGCAGCTTGGGACTAGCGGGAGGCTACACCTACAATGAGCAGTTCTTC. The entire variable domain, with the rest obtained from reference TRBV5-1 and TRBJ2-1, is as follows: KAGVTQTPRYLIKTRGQQVTLSCSPISGHRSVSWYQQTPGQGLQFLFEYFSETQRNKGNFPGRFSGRQFSNSRSEMNVSTLELGDSALYLCASSLGLAGGYTYNEQFFGPGTRLTVL.

This chain connects TRBV24-1 to TRBJ1-2; perhaps TRBD1 as D (5 bases). The CDR3 spans 14 residues. CDR1 is KGHDR, CDR2 SFDVKD, per germline. The V end was cut by 6 bases, the J end by 7 bases, with 17 bases between. The CDR3 region is CATSRTGARGGYTF. CDR3 DNA: TGTGCCACCAGTAGAACCGGGGCCCGCGGTGGCTACACCTTC.

This clonotype was observed at least ten times. J is TRBJ2-5 and V is TRBV12-3 or TRBV12-4; D may be TRBD1 (6 bases). Trimming pared 5 bases from V and 5 bases from J, leaving 18 bases between. This CDR3 is built from 15 residues. CDR3 sequence (DNA): TGTGCCAGCAGTCGGACAGCCCTCCTAGGGGAGACCCAGTACTTC. Translated: CASSRTALLGETQYF.

V and J are TRBV28 and TRBJ2-1; D is ambiguous. The CDR3 length is 13 residues. Between the trimmed V and J ends, which lost 6 bases and 7 bases, there was a span of 13 bases. The germline CDR1 and CDR2 sequences are MDHEN and SYDVKM. CDR3 sequence reads: CASSVATVNEQFF. In nucleotides, the CDR3 is TGTGCCAGCAGCGTCGCAACGGTGAATGAGCAGTTCTTC.

This clonotype came up many times. This chain connects TRBV27 to TRBJ2-7; D unclear. This CDR3 is built from 11 residues. From germline, CDR1 is MNHEY and CDR2 SMNVEV (reference sequence). CDR3 region: CALFLHYEQYF. CDR3 bases: TGTGCTCTATTCCTACACTACGAGCAGTACTTC.

This clonotype was detected ten times or more. V is TRBV15 and J is TRBJ2-3, with D unclear. Germline CDR1 and CDR2: LNHNV and YYDKDF (reference sequence). The CDR3 covers 13 residues. V lost 2 bases, J lost 4 bases, and 7 bases lay in between. In nucleotides, the CDR3 is TGTGCCACCAGCAGATACAGAGCAGATACGCAGTATTTT. It codes for CATSRYRADTQYF.

The CDR3 DNA follows: TGTGCCACCCAGGCAGGGGGTGCGAGCTCCTACGAGCAGTACTTC. It encodes CATQAGGASSYEQYF. The chain carries TRBV28 and TRBJ2-7; 7 bases agree with TRBD1. This CDR3 spans 15 amino acids. Germline-derived CDR1 and CDR2 are MDHEN and SYDVKM. Trimming took 10 bases from V and 0 from J; bases not matched to a gene: 12.